These T cell receptor beta chains were read from a single sample in a study of blood T cell repertoires in COVID-19. Measured with immunoSEQ multiplex PCR; TCRdb has only the in-frame clones, and not every one. The table includes around 130,000 clones, approximately 90% detected once. The material sequenced was peripheral blood. These receptors were taken from a woman older than 75 with acute or convalescent COVID-19. Each CDR3 is given with its conserved first and last residue. D genes are given only for firm matches. Clone size appears in some rows only: once, few, many, or a class for an expanded clone.

D gene,V gene,J gene,clone size,CDR3 protein,CDR3 DNA
.,TRBV12-3/TRBV12-4,TRBJ1-4,.,CASSLETGEKLFF,TGTGCCAGCAGCCTGGAGACAGGTGAAAAACTGTTTTTT
TRBD1,TRBV30,TRBJ2-7,few,CAWNRGLSTEQYF,TGTGCCTGGAACAGGGGGCTGAGCACCGAGCAGTACTTC
.,TRBV15,TRBJ2-3,once,CATSRGIGGTDTQYF,TGTGCCACCAGCAGAGGGATCGGGGGCACAGATACGCAGTATTTT
TRBD1,TRBV9,TRBJ2-7,.,CASSVGTSGQGAYEQYF,TGTGCCAGCAGCGTAGGTACCTCGGGACAGGGGGCCTACGAGCAGTACTTC
TRBD1,TRBV29-1,TRBJ1-2,.,CSVAKQGARGYGYTF,TGCAGCGTTGCAAAACAGGGGGCGCGTGGCTATGGCTACACCTTC
.,TRBV9,TRBJ2-7,once,CASSVVGDRTDEQYF,TGTGCCAGCAGCGTAGTAGGAGACAGGACCGACGAGCAGTACTTC
TRBD1,TRBV5-1,TRBJ2-1,once,CASSIAGQGVGEQFF,TGCGCCAGCAGCATAGCGGGACAGGGGGTCGGGGAGCAGTTCTTC
.,TRBV3-1/TRBV3-2,TRBJ1-5,.,CASSQDRGTAFNQPQHF,TGTGCCAGCAGCCAAGATAGGGGAACCGCCTTCAATCAGCCCCAGCATTTT
.,TRBV5-1,TRBJ1-2,.,CASSSPTGVYGYTF,TGCGCCAGCAGCTCGCCGACAGGAGTATATGGCTACACCTTC
.,TRBV19,TRBJ2-2,once,CASNPAGLLNTGELFF,TGTGCCAGTAACCCTGCCGGACTGTTGAACACCGGGGAGCTGTTTTTT
.,TRBV5-5,TRBJ2-2,few,CASSLPQANTGELFF,TGTGCCAGCAGCTTGCCACAGGCCAACACCGGGGAGCTGTTTTTT
.,TRBV6-2/TRBV6-3,TRBJ2-5,.,CASSYRGAVQETQYF,TGTGCCAGCAGTTATCGGGGGGCAGTCCAAGAGACCCAGTACTTC
.,TRBV18,TRBJ1-5,.,CASSPRGGAGNQPQHF,TGTGCCAGCTCACCCCGAGGGGGGGCTGGCAATCAGCCCCAGCATTTT
.,TRBV3-1/TRBV3-2,TRBJ2-7,few,CASSQDAGLSSYEQYF,TGTGCCAGCAGCCAAGATGCAGGGTTGAGCTCCTACGAGCAGTACTTC
.,TRBV7-2,TRBJ1-4,.,CASSRGPQGSWSNEKLFF,TGTGCCAGCAGCAGAGGCCCCCAGGGCAGCTGGTCTAATGAAAAACTGTTTTTT
TRBD1,TRBV29-1,TRBJ1-2,.,CSVEGTGGRGYTF,TGCAGCGTTGAAGGGACAGGGGGCCGCGGCTACACCTTC
TRBD1,TRBV19,TRBJ2-6,.,CASSGTAGANVLTF,TGTGCCAGTAGTGGGACAGCTGGGGCCAACGTCCTGACTTTC
TRBD1,TRBV7-8,TRBJ1-5,few,CASSLGQGSPNQPQHF,TGTGCCAGCAGCTTAGGACAGGGGTCCCCAAATCAGCCCCAGCATTTT
.,TRBV19,TRBJ1-6,.,CASSISRMQGDNSPLHF,TGTGCCAGTAGCATCTCCAGGATGCAGGGCGATAATTCACCCCTCCACTTT